This TCR beta chain was observed in a study of blood T cell repertoires in COVID-19. Whole-study context: Sources were T cells, B-cell-depleted T cells, or PBMCs; the material itself was cDNA or gDNA.

Germline CDR1 reads SEHNR; CDR2 reads FQNEAQ (reference sequence). The CDR3 extends over 13 amino acids. Unmatched junction bases numbered 1, after V lost 2 bases and J lost 6 bases. Sequenced by immunoSEQ multiplex PCR; TCRdb stores in-frame clones only, minus some. The table has 100,000 to 130,000 clones, roughly 88% seen once; the top ten hold less than 2.5%. The chain joins TRBV7-9 to TRBJ2-1; 7 bases fit TRBD2. The source is a human donor in a cohort sampled during active COVID-19. The sequenced sample consisted of peripheral blood. The CDR3 bases are TGTGCCAGCAGCTTATGGGGGGGCAATGAGCAGTTCTTC. Translation: CASSLWGGNEQFF.